This paragraph covers one T cell receptor beta chain sequence. Its antigen is currently unknown. This CDR3 is built from 14 residues. Germline loops: CDR1 SGHNT, CDR2 YYREEE (reference sequence). Trimming shortened V by 6 bases and J by 1 base, and 14 bases separated the two germline ends. These data originate in a study of glioma-infiltrating T cells. General study findings and limits: Above-expected tissue-blood divergence occurred in all gliomas, most in low-grade ones.

Using RNA template, CDR3s of TCR alpha and beta were amplified with iRepertoire arm-PCR. Tissue mRNA or PBMC total RNA, roughly 95-400 ng, went into one-step reverse transcription and amplification. TCRdb independently ran MiXCR on the multiplex PCR reads; one entry per CDR3 protein. This table has fewer than 110,000 distinct CDR3 sequences, about 30% appearing once. The clonotype was recovered from a human donor with low-grade glioma or glioblastoma, undergoing nonglioma brain surgery, or in good health (not recorded which). This chain uses TRBV5-4 with TRBJ2-7, with D possibly matching TRBD1 (6 bases). Sample: glioma tissue, nonneoplastic brain tissue, or PBMCs (not recorded which). The CDR3 DNA follows: TGTGCCAGCAAGGGTCGGACAGATTCCTACGAGCAGTACTTC. This sequence encodes CASKGRTDSYEQYF.